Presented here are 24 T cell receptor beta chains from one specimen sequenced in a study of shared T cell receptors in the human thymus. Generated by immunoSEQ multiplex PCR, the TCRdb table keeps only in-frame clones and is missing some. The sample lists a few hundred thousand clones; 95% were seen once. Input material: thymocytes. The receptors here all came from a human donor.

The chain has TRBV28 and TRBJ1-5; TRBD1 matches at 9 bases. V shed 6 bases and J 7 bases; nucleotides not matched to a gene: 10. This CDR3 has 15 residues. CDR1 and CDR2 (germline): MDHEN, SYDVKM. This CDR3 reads CASSIGQGLPQPQHF. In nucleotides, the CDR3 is TGTGCCAGCAGCATAGGACAGGGGCTCCCGCAGCCCCAGCATTTT.

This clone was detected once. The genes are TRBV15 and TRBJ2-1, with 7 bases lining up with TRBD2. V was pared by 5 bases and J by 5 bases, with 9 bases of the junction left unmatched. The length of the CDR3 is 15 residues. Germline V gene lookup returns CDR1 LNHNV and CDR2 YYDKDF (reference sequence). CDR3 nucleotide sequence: TGTGCCACCAGCCCCGGGGGGAGAATCAACAATGAGCAGTTCTTC. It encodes CATSPGGRINNEQFF.

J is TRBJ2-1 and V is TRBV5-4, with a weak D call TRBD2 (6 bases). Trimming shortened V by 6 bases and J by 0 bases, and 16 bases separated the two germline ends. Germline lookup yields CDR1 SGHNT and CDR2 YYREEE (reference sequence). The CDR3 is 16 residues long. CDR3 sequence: CASMRDALRSYNEQFF. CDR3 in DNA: TGTGCCAGCATGCGGGACGCCCTCCGCTCCTACAATGAGCAGTTCTTC.

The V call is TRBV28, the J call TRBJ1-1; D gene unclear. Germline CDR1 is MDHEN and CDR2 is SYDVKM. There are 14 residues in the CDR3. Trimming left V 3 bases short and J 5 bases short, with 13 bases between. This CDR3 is CASSFGFGDTEAFF. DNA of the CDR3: TGTGCCAGCAGTTTCGGTTTTGGGGATACTGAAGCTTTCTTT.

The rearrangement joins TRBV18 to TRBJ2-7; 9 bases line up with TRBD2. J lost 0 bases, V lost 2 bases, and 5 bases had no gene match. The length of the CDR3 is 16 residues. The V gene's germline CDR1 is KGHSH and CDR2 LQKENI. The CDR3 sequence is CASSPSRAGGSYEQYF. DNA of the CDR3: TGTGCCAGCTCACCAAGTAGAGCGGGAGGCTCCTACGAGCAGTACTTC.

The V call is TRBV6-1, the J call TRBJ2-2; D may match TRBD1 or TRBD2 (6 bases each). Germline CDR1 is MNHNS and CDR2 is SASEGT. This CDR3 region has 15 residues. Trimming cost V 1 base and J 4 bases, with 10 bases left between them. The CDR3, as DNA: TGTGCCAGCAGTGAAGAGGGGGGTCGCACCGGGGAGCTGTTTTTT. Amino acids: CASSEEGGRTGELFF.

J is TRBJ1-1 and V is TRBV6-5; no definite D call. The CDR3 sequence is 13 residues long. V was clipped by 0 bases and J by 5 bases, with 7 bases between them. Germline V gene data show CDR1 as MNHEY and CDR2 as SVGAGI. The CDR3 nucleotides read TGTGCCAGCAGTTACTCGAGGGCGACTGAAGCTTTCTTT. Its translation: CASSYSRATEAFF.

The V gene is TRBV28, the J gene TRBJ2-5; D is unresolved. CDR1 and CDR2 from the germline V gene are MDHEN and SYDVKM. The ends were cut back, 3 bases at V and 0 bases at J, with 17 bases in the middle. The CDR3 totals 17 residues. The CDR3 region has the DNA TGTGCCAGCAGTTTCTTGGCAGGTAGACCGTACCAAGAGACCCAGTACTTC. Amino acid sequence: CASSFLAGRPYQETQYF. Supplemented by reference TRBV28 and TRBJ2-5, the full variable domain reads DVKVTQSSRYLVKRTGEKVFLECVQDMDHENMFWYRQDPGLGLRLIYFSYDVKMKEKGDIPEGYSVSREKKERFSLILESASTNQTSMYLCASSFLAGRPYQETQYFGPGTRLLVL.

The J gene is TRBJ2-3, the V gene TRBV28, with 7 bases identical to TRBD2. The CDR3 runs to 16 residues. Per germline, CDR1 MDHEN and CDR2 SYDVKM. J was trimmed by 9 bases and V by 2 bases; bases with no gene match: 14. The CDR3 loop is CASSLGDYSDTRTQYF. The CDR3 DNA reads TGTGCCAGCAGTTTAGGGGACTACTCCGATACTCGAACGCAGTATTTT.

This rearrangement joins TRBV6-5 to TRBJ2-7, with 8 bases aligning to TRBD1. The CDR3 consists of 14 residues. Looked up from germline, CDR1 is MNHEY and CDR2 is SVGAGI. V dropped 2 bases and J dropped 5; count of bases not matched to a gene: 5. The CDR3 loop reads CASSYRSGGNEQYF. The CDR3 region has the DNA TGTGCCAGCAGTTACAGGTCAGGGGGCAACGAGCAGTACTTC.

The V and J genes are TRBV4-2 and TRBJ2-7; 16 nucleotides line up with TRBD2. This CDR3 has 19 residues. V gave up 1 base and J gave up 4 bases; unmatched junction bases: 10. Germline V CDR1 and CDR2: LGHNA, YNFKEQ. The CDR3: CASSQGEGLAGGPFYEQYF. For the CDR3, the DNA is TGTGCCAGCAGCCAAGGGGAGGGACTAGCGGGAGGGCCCTTTTACGAGCAGTACTTC.

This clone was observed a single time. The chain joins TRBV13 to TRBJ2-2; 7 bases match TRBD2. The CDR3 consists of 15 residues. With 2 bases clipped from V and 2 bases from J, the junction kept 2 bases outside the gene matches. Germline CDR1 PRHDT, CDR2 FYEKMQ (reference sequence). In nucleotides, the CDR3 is TGTGCCAGCAGCTTAACGGGACTAAACACCGGGGAGCTGTTTTTT. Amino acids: CASSLTGLNTGELFF. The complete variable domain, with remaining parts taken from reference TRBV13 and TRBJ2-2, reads AAGVIQSPRHLIKEKRETATLKCYPIPRHDTVYWYQQGPGQDPQFLISFYEKMQSDKGSIPDRFSAQQFSDYHSELNMSSLELGDSALYFCASSLTGLNTGELFFGEGSRLTVL.

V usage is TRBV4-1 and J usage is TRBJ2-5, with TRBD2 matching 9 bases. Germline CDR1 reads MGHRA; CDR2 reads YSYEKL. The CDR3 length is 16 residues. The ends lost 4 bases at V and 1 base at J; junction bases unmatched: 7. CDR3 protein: CASSPETSGTQETQYF. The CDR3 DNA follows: TGCGCCAGCAGCCCGGAGACTAGCGGTACCCAAGAGACCCAGTACTTC.

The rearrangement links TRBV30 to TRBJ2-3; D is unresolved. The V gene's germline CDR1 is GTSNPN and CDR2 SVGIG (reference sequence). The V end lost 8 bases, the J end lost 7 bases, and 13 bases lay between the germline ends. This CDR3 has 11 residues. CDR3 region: CAGWVKNTQYF. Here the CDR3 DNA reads TGTGCCGGGTGGGTGAAGAATACGCAGTATTTT. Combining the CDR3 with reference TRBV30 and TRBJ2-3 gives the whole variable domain SQTIHQWPATLVQPVGSPLSLECTVEGTSNPNLYWYRQAAGRGLQLLFYSVGIGQISSEVPQNLSASRPQDRQFILSSKKLLLSDSGFYLCAGWVKNTQYFGPGTRLTVL.

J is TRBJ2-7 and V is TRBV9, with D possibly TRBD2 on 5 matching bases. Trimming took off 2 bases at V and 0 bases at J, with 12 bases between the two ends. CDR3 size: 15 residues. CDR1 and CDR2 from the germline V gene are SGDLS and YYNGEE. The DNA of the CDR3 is TGTGCCAGCAGCGTTAGCATTGGGAGCTCCTACGAGCAGTACTTC. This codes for CASSVSIGSSYEQYF.

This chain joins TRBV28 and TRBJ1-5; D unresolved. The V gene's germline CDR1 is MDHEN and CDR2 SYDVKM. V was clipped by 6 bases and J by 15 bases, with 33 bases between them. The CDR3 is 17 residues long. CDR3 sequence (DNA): TGTGCCAGCAGCCCTCACTTAGTCGGCCACCCCCTCCGGAGAAGGCATTTT. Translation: CASSPHLVGHPLRRRHF. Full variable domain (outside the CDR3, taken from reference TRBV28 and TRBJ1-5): DVKVTQSSRYLVKRTGEKVFLECVQDMDHENMFWYRQDPGLGLRLIYFSYDVKMKEKGDIPEGYSVSREKKERFSLILESASTNQTSMYLCASSPHLVGHPLRRRHFGDGTRLSIL.

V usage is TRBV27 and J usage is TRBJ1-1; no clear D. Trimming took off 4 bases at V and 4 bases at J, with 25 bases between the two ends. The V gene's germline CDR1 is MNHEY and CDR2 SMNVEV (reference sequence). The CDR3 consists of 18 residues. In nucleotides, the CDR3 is TGTGCCAGCAGTTACCGCGGAGATTCGTGGGAGAAGGCCACTGAAGCTTTCTTT. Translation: CASSYRGDSWEKATEAFF.

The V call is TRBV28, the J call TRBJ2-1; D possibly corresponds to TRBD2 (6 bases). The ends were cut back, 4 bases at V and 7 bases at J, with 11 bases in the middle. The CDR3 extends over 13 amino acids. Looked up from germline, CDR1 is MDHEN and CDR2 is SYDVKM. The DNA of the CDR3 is TGTGCCAGCAGTTCGCGGGGACTGAATGAGCAGTTCTTC. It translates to CASSSRGLNEQFF.

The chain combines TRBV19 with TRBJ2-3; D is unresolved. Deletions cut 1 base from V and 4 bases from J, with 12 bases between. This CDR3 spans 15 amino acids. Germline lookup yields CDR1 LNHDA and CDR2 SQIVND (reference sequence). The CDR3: CASSIGRGNADTQYF. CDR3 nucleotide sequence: TGTGCCAGTAGTATAGGGCGCGGCAACGCAGATACGCAGTATTTT.

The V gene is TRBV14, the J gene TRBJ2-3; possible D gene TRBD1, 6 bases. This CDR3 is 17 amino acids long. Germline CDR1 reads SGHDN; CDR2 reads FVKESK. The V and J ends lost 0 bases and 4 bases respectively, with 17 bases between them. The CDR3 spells CASSQDWRVQGSDTQYF. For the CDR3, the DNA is TGTGCCAGCAGCCAAGATTGGCGGGTGCAGGGGTCAGATACGCAGTATTTT.

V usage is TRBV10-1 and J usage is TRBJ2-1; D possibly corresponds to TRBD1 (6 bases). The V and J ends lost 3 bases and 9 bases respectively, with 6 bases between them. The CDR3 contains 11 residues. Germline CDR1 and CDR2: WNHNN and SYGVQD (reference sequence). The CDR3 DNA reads TGCGCCAGCAGTGACAGGGGTGAGCAGTTCTTC. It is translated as CASSDRGEQFF.

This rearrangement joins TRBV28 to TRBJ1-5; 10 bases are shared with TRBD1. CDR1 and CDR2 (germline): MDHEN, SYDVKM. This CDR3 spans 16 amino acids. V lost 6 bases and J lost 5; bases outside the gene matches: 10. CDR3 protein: CASRGGGQGRDQPQHF. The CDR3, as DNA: TGTGCCAGCAGGGGAGGGGGACAGGGGAGAGATCAGCCCCAGCATTTT.

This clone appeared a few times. CDR3 sequence (DNA): TGTGCCAGCAGTTTATGCGGGGCCAGGTTGAGAACTAATGAAAAACTGTTTTTT. The encoded protein is CASSLCGARLRTNEKLFF. The chain is built from TRBV28 and TRBJ1-4, with D tentatively TRBD1 (5 bases). The CDR3 has 18 amino acids. In germline, CDR1 is MDHEN, CDR2 SYDVKM. V lost 0 bases to trimming and J lost 1 base, with 15 bases between them.

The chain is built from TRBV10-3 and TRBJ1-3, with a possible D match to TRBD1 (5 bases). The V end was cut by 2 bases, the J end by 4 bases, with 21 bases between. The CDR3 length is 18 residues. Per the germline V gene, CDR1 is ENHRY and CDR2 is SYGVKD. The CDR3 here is CAISEPNPGPLMGNTIYF. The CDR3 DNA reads TGTGCCATCAGTGAGCCAAATCCGGGGCCGCTTATGGGAAACACCATATATTTT.